The present entry profiles one T cell receptor beta chain with its context. Its antigen is undetermined. A multiplex PCR was run with 60 Vbeta primers and 13 Jbeta primers. Profiled with immunoSEQ multiplex PCR; TCRdb holds only in-frame clones, not every one. The table has 100,000 or so clones, 82% seen once. Trimming pared 6 bases from V and 2 bases from J, leaving 12 bases between. The CDR3 is 14 residues long. Germline V gene sequence: CDR1 SNHLY, CDR2 FYNNEI. The sample is drawn from a study of cytomegalovirus exposure and HLA in healthy donors. Findings and caveats of the study: Association of a missense DCLRE1C variant with TCR beta V- and J-gene trimming was reported in a later analysis.

The chain has TRBV2 and TRBJ2-3; D might be TRBD1 (6 bases). Sequencing input: PBMCs. This clonotype originated in a man under 40 in good health and CMV-seropositive. CDR3 sequence reads: CASRTGTLTDTQYF. CDR3 in DNA: TGTGCCAGCAGGACCGGGACACTCACAGATACGCAGTATTTT.